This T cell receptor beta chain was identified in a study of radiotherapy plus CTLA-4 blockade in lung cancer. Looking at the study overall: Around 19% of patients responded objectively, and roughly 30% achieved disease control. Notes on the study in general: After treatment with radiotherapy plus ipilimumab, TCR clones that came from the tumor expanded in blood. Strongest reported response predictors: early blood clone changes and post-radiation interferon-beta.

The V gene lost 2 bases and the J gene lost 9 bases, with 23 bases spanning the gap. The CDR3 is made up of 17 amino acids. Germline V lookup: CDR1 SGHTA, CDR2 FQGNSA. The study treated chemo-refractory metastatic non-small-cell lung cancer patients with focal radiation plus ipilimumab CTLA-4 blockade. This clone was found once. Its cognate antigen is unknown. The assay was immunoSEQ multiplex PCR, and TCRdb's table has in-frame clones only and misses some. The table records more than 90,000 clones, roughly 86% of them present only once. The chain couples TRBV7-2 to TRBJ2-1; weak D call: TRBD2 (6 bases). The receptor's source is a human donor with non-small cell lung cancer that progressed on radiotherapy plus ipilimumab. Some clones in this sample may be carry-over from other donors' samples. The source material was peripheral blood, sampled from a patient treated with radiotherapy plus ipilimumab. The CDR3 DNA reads TGTGCCAGCAGCTTAAGGGCGGGGCGCCTATTAGTCGGTGAGCAGTTCTTC. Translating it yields CASSLRAGRLLVGEQFF.